One sample yielded the 24 T cell receptor beta chains listed below, sequenced in a study of blood T cell repertoires in COVID-19. Here immunoSEQ multiplex PCR was the method, and the copy in TCRdb shows in-frame clones only, minus some. The repertoire holds approximately 210,000 clones, with about 89% as singletons. The sequenced sample was PBMCs or T cells enriched from blood (not recorded which). The receptors come from a woman younger than 35 who had recovered from COVID-19.

The V gene is TRBV27, the J gene TRBJ2-7, with D unclear. The germline V gene encodes CDR1 MNHEY and CDR2 SMNVEV (reference sequence). Trimming cost V 3 bases and J 0 bases, with 9 bases left between them. CDR3 size: 14 residues. CDR3 loop: CASSFQASSYEQYF. CDR3 bases: TGTGCCAGCAGTTTCCAGGCCAGCTCCTACGAGCAGTACTTC.

The chain has TRBV28 and TRBJ2-7; 13 positions agree with TRBD2. The germline V gene has CDR1 MDHEN and CDR2 SYDVKM. V was pared by 9 bases and J by 4 bases, with 15 bases of the junction left unmatched. The CDR3 length is 17 residues. The CDR3 nucleotides read TGTGCCAGTGGGACAGAGGGACTAGCGGGGCTGGCGTACGAGCAGTACTTC. Its translation is CASGTEGLAGLAYEQYF. Using reference TRBV28 and TRBJ2-7 for the parts outside the CDR3, the full variable domain is DVKVTQSSRYLVKRTGEKVFLECVQDMDHENMFWYRQDPGLGLRLIYFSYDVKMKEKGDIPEGYSVSREKKERFSLILESASTNQTSMYLCASGTEGLAGLAYEQYFGPGTRLTVT.

The chain couples TRBV20-1 to TRBJ1-2; D unclear. CDR1 DFQATT and CDR2 SNEGSKA come from the germline V gene (reference sequence). V was shortened by 6 bases and J by 5 bases, with 7 bases between the two germline ends. The CDR3 is 10 residues long. The CDR3 protein is CSARGYGYTF. The CDR3 DNA reads TGCAGTGCCCGAGGGTATGGCTACACCTTC.

V is TRBV2 and J is TRBJ1-1, with D unclear. V was clipped by 3 bases and J by 3 bases, with 5 bases between them. CDR3 length equals 12 residues. The germline V gene has CDR1 SNHLY and CDR2 FYNNEI. The CDR3 spells CASSDRDTEAFF. The CDR3 bases are TGTGCCAGCAGTGACCGGGACACTGAAGCTTTCTTT.

This chain links TRBV19 with TRBJ1-2; D is unclear. Trimming cost V 8 bases and J 9 bases, with 16 bases left between them. Germline values: CDR1 LNHDA, CDR2 SQIVND (reference sequence). This CDR3 comprises 12 residues. The CDR3 is CASRTAGMSYTF. DNA of the CDR3: TGTGCCAGTCGAACTGCCGGGATGAGCTACACCTTC.

The rearrangement uses TRBV18 and TRBJ1-3; D unresolved. Trimming took off 3 bases at V and 2 bases at J, with 8 bases between the two ends. CDR1 and CDR2 (germline): KGHSH, LQKENI. The CDR3 consists of 14 residues. CDR3 coding DNA: TGTGCCAGCTCACCCTCGGAGGCTGGAAACACCATATATTTT. Amino acid sequence: CASSPSEAGNTIYF.

The chain recombines TRBV7-9 with TRBJ2-5; tentatively, D is TRBD1 (6 bases). This CDR3 region has 14 residues. Looked up from germline, CDR1 is SEHNR and CDR2 is FQNEAQ (reference sequence). Trimming removed 8 bases at V and 4 bases at J, with 17 bases between. The CDR3 loop reads CASGGTGIGETQYF. CDR3 bases: TGTGCCAGCGGGGGAACAGGGATCGGAGAGACCCAGTACTTC. Full variable domain (missing parts from reference TRBV7-9 and TRBJ2-5): DTGVSQNPRHKITKRGQNVTFRCDPISEHNRLYWYRQTLGQGPEFLTYFQNEAQLEKSRLLSDRFSAERPKGSFSTLEIQRTEQGDSAMYLCASGGTGIGETQYFGPGTRLLVL.

The V gene is TRBV7-2, the J gene TRBJ2-1; D is ambiguous. The germline V gene has CDR1 SGHTA and CDR2 FQGNSA. This CDR3 is built from 15 residues. V dropped 6 bases and J dropped 1 base, with 13 bases sitting between them. The CDR3 is CASRSSLGSYNEQFF. The CDR3 bases are TGTGCCAGCAGATCATCCCTCGGTTCCTACAATGAGCAGTTCTTC.

This chain joins TRBV19 and TRBJ1-2; TRBD1 might be the D (5 bases). V was shortened by 3 bases and J by 6 bases, with 17 bases between the two germline ends. In germline, CDR1 is LNHDA, CDR2 SQIVND (reference sequence). This CDR3 is built from 15 residues. This CDR3 reads CASSMEHRLRNGYTF. CDR3 DNA sequence: TGTGCCAGTAGTATGGAACACAGGCTCCGCAATGGCTACACCTTC.

The chain recombines TRBV24-1 with TRBJ1-5; perhaps TRBD1 as D (6 bases). The CDR3 is made up of 14 amino acids. The germline V gene has CDR1 KGHDR and CDR2 SFDVKD. Trimming removed 4 bases from V and 6 bases from J, with 12 bases in between. Written as DNA, the CDR3 is TGTGCCACCAGTGACCACAGGGTACGTCAGCCCCAGCATTTT. Translated, it gives CATSDHRVRQPQHF.

This clone was picked up many times. Additional DNA sequences in this sample encode the identical CDR3. This CDR3 reads CASSERQGGEQYF. CDR3 in DNA: TGTGCCAGCAGTGAAAGGCAGGGGGGCGAGCAGTACTTC. The rearrangement links TRBV6-1 to TRBJ2-7; perhaps TRBD1 as D (7 bases). V was cut by 2 bases and J by 6 bases, with 11 bases left in between. Per the germline V gene, CDR1 is MNHNS and CDR2 is SASEGT. The CDR3 runs to 13 residues.

The rearrangement links TRBV28 to TRBJ1-2; a possible D gene is TRBD1 (5 bases). This CDR3 region has 14 residues. Germline-derived CDR1 and CDR2 are MDHEN and SYDVKM. V was pared by 8 bases and J by 1 base, with 14 bases between. Here the CDR3 reads CASGTRALNYGYTF. DNA for the CDR3: TGTGCCAGCGGAACCAGGGCGCTTAACTATGGCTACACCTTC.

The chain recombines TRBV9 with TRBJ2-2; the D gene is possibly TRBD2 (5 bases). Germline CDR1 is SGDLS and CDR2 is YYNGEE. V gave up 3 bases and J gave up 5 bases, with 5 bases separating them. The CDR3 totals 12 residues. The chain's CDR3 is CASSAGTGELFF. The CDR3 nucleotides read TGTGCCAGCAGCGCGGGGACCGGGGAGCTGTTTTTT.

The V call is TRBV5-4, the J call TRBJ2-7; 10 positions agree with TRBD1. CDR1 and CDR2 from the germline V gene are SGHNT and YYREEE (reference sequence). The CDR3 is 14 amino acids. Trimming at V came to 4 bases and at J to 5 bases, leaving 6 bases not matched to a gene. CDR3 sequence: CASSHGTGDNEQYF. The CDR3 DNA reads as TGTGCCAGCAGCCATGGGACAGGGGACAACGAGCAGTACTTC. The whole variable domain, filled in from reference TRBV5-4 and TRBJ2-7, reads ETGVTQSPTHLIKTRGQQVTLRCSSQSGHNTVSWYQQALGQGPQFIFQYYREEENGRGNFPPRFSGLQFPNYSSELNVNALELDDSALYLCASSHGTGDNEQYFGPGTRLTVT.

The rearrangement uses TRBV28 and TRBJ2-7, with D perhaps TRBD1 (6 bases). Trimming removed 7 bases from V and 5 bases from J, with 15 bases in between. Germline CDR1 reads MDHEN; CDR2 reads SYDVKM. The CDR3 loop spans 13 amino acids. The CDR3 DNA reads TGTGCCAGCACCATACAGGGTCGGGACGAGCAGTACTTC. Protein sequence: CASTIQGRDEQYF.

The V and J genes are TRBV5-4 and TRBJ1-1; 11 nucleotides line up with TRBD1. There are 16 residues in the CDR3. Germline CDR1 reads SGHNT; CDR2 reads YYREEE (reference sequence). V shed 4 bases and J 0 bases; nucleotides not matched to a gene: 5. The chain's CDR3 is CASSPGQGAVNTEAFF. DNA for the CDR3: TGTGCCAGCAGCCCCGGACAGGGGGCAGTGAACACTGAAGCTTTCTTT.

This rearrangement joins TRBV9 to TRBJ2-1; D may be TRBD2 (6 bases). Germline CDR1 reads SGDLS; CDR2 reads YYNGEE. V was clipped by 4 bases and J by 10 bases, with 15 bases between them. The CDR3 is made up of 13 amino acids. In DNA form, the CDR3 reads TGTGCCAGCAGCCCAGGAGGGGTTGGGGAGCAGTTCTTC. Its protein product is CASSPGGVGEQFF.

The V call is TRBV11-3, the J call TRBJ2-7; weak D call: TRBD1 (5 bases). The ends were cut back, 5 bases at V and 12 bases at J, with 26 bases in the middle. In germline, CDR1 is SGHNT, CDR2 YENEEA. The CDR3 spans 15 residues. CDR3 nucleotides: TGTGCCAGCAGCCCCTCAGGGTTCGGATCGTCTAAATCGTACTTC. Amino acid sequence: CASSPSGFGSSKSYF. The complete variable domain, with remaining parts taken from reference TRBV11-3 and TRBJ2-7, reads EAGVVQSPRYKIIEKKQPVAFWCNPISGHNTLYWYLQNLGQGPELLIRYENEEAVDDSQLPKDRFSAERLKGVDSTLKIQPAELGDSAVYLCASSPSGFGSSKSYFGPGTRLTVT.

The chain combines TRBV24-1 with TRBJ2-1, with D unclear. The CDR3 extends over 13 amino acids. The germline V and J ends were trimmed by 4 bases and 8 bases, with 11 bases remaining between them. CDR1 is KGHDR, CDR2 SFDVKD, per germline. The CDR3 DNA is TGTGCCACCAGTGACGCTATAGTTGATGAGCAGTTCTTC. It codes for CATSDAIVDEQFF.

As concerns this clone: Other DNA sequences in the same sample also yield this CDR3. V and J are TRBV19 and TRBJ1-6; perhaps TRBD1 as D (6 bases). Germline V lookup: CDR1 LNHDA, CDR2 SQIVND (reference sequence). V was shortened by 5 bases and J by 6 bases, with 8 bases between the two germline ends. This CDR3 has 13 residues. The CDR3 bases are TGTGCCAGTAGTGGACAGCTTAATTCACCCCTCCACTTT. It specifies CASSGQLNSPLHF.

The J gene is TRBJ1-1, the V gene TRBV19; TRBD1 agrees at 8 bases. Unmatched junction bases numbered 6, after V lost 8 bases and J lost 1 base. The length of the CDR3 is 14 residues. Germline V gives CDR1 LNHDA, CDR2 SQIVND (reference sequence). The CDR3 bases are TGTGCCAGTGGACAGGGTCCGGGGAACACTGAAGCTTTCTTT. Translation gives CASGQGPGNTEAFF.

This chain uses TRBV9 with TRBJ2-3, with 7 bases lining up with TRBD2. Losses at the gene ends were 5 bases for V and 0 bases for J; bases not matched to a gene: 12. CDR3 length: 17 amino acids. CDR1 and CDR2 from the germline V gene are SGDLS and YYNGEE. The CDR3 reads CASSDNWEAGSTDTQYF. The CDR3 DNA is TGTGCCAGCAGTGATAACTGGGAAGCGGGGAGCACAGATACGCAGTATTTT.

As to this clone: Other DNA sequences in the same sample also yield this CDR3. The chain employs TRBV28 and TRBJ2-2; no definite D call. This CDR3 is built from 14 residues. From germline, CDR1 is MDHEN and CDR2 SYDVKM. The V gene lost 2 bases and the J gene lost 1 base, with 5 bases spanning the gap. CDR3 bases: TGTGCCAGCAGTTTAACCGGGAACACCGGGGAGCTGTTTTTT. This codes for CASSLTGNTGELFF.

The sample holds one count of this clone. The rearrangement links TRBV6-5 to TRBJ1-2; tentative D call: TRBD1 (5 bases). Germline V gene lookup returns CDR1 MNHEY and CDR2 SVGAGI. The ends were cut back, 6 bases at V and 4 bases at J, with 12 bases in the middle. The CDR3 totals 13 residues. In DNA form, the CDR3 reads TGTGCCAGCAGCATTACAGGCTCCTATGGCTACACCTTC. This encodes CASSITGSYGYTF.